This TCR beta chain was captured in a study of liver allograft versus peripheral blood T cells. Study-level information: Recipients' peripheral blood served as the comparator for T cell receptor repertoires in transplanted livers. General study results and limits: Peripheral blood repertoires reportedly differed from the T cell receptor repertoires found inside liver allografts.

TCRdb re-derived calls from the reads in MiXCR, one entry per CDR3 protein. The sample yields a few thousand distinct CDR3 sequences, about 17% seen once. The CDR3 totals 15 residues. The V gene end was trimmed by 4 bases and the J gene end by 0 bases; junction bases not matched to a gene: 3. Germline assignment: CDR1 SGHDT and CDR2 YYEEEE. There are a few counts of this clonotype. Antigen specificity is unknown. The sequence was obtained from a human patient who had a liver transplant. The T cells may partly be graft donor cells. The J gene is TRBJ2-1, the V gene TRBV5-6; 8 bases map to TRBD1. CDR3 protein: CASSLQGGSYNEQFF. CDR3 nucleotides: TGTGCCAGCAGCCTACAGGGGGGCTCCTACAATGAGCAGTTCTTC.